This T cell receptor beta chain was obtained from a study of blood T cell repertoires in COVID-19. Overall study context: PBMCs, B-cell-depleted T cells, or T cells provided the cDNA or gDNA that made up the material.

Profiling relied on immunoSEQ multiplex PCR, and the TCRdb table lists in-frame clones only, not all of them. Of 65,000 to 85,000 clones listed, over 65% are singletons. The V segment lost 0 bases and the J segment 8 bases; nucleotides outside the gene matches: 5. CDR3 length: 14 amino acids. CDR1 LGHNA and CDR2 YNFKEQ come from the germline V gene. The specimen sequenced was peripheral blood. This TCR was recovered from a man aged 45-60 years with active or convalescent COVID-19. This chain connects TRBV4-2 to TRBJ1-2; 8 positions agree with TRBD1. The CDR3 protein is CASSQDSRGRGYTF. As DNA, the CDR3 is TGTGCCAGCAGCCAAGACTCCAGGGGGCGAGGCTACACCTTC.